A single sample gave rise to the 11 T cell receptor beta chains below, sequenced in a study of shared clonotypes between healthy human individuals. TCRdb's table, derived via immunoSEQ multiplex PCR, lists solely in-frame clones and lacks some. This table holds some 740,000 clones, 90% to 95% found once. Naive CD8 populations comprised CD45RO-negative cells positively selected for CCR7, excluding terminally differentiated effector memory CD45RA+ cells. Input material: naive CD8+ T cells sorted from blood. The receptors were sampled from a man between 25 and 39 years old in good health.

The chain combines TRBV13 with TRBJ2-3; D might be TRBD2 (5 bases). V shed 4 bases and J shed 1 base, with 9 bases lying between them. Germline V gene lookup returns CDR1 PRHDT and CDR2 FYEKMQ (reference sequence). CDR3 size: 14 residues. CDR3 sequence (DNA): TGTGCCAGCAGCTCGGACGGGGGCACAGATACGCAGTATTTT. Its translation: CASSSDGGTDTQYF.

V gene TRBV9 combines with J gene TRBJ2-7, with 8 bases fitting TRBD2. CDR3 length: 14 residues. V trimming: 4 bases; J trimming: 3 bases; junction bases outside the gene matches: 6. Germline assignment: CDR1 SGDLS and CDR2 YYNGEE. Here the CDR3 reads CASSISGTSYEQYF. CDR3 DNA sequence: TGTGCCAGCAGCATAAGCGGGACTAGCTACGAGCAGTACTTC. The complete variable domain, with remaining parts taken from reference TRBV9 and TRBJ2-7, reads DSGVTQTPKHLITATGQRVTLRCSPRSGDLSVYWYQQSLDQGLQFLIQYYNGEERAKGNILERFSAQQFPDLHSELNLSSLELGDSALYFCASSISGTSYEQYFGPGTRLTVT.

The genes are TRBV27 and TRBJ1-2; D is unresolved. Germline lookup yields CDR1 MNHEY and CDR2 SMNVEV (reference sequence). The V gene lost 0 bases and the J gene lost 1 base, with 9 bases spanning the gap. This CDR3 contains 15 residues. The CDR3 region has the DNA TGTGCCAGCAGTTTATCGGCTGGATTTAACTATGGCTACACCTTC. This codes for CASSLSAGFNYGYTF.

The chain has TRBV7-9 and TRBJ1-1; 8 bases fit TRBD1. Unmatched junction bases numbered 5, after V lost 5 bases and J lost 0 bases. The germline CDR1 and CDR2 sequences are SEHNR and FQNEAQ (reference sequence). The CDR3 consists of 15 residues. The CDR3 spells CASSARTGLNTEAFF. CDR3 nucleotide sequence: TGTGCCAGCAGCGCCCGGACAGGGCTGAACACTGAAGCTTTCTTT. Based on the CDR3 plus reference TRBV7-9 and TRBJ1-1, the full variable domain is DTGVSQNPRHKITKRGQNVTFRCDPISEHNRLYWYRQTLGQGPEFLTYFQNEAQLEKSRLLSDRFSAERPKGSFSTLEIQRTEQGDSAMYLCASSARTGLNTEAFFGQGTRLTVV.

The gene calls are TRBV14 and TRBJ2-7; D is perhaps TRBD2 (5 bases). This CDR3 is built from 13 residues. V was pared by 2 bases and J by 4 bases, with 9 bases between. From germline, CDR1 is SGHDN and CDR2 FVKESK. The DNA for the CDR3 is TGTGCCAGCAGCCAACCGGGGAAGTACGAGCAGTACTTC. It encodes CASSQPGKYEQYF.

The chain links TRBV4-1 to TRBJ1-2, with D maybe TRBD1 (5 bases). CDR3 length: 15 residues. Trimming removed 3 bases at V and 5 bases at J, with 16 bases between. From germline, CDR1 is MGHRA and CDR2 YSYEKL. In DNA, the CDR3 is TGCGCCAGCAGCCACGATGCCGGGACGGAGTATGGCTACACCTTC. Protein sequence: CASSHDAGTEYGYTF.

This CDR3 reads CASSQVGVFGTDTQYF. Written as DNA, the CDR3 is TGTGCCAGCAGCCAAGTAGGAGTGTTTGGCACAGATACGCAGTATTTT. V gene TRBV27 combines with J gene TRBJ2-3; no firm D call. The V end lost 6 bases, the J end lost 1 base, and 17 bases lay between the germline ends. The CDR3 totals 16 residues. Germline loops: CDR1 MNHEY, CDR2 SMNVEV (reference sequence).

The V and J genes are TRBV30 and TRBJ2-7; D possibly corresponds to TRBD2 (6 bases). From germline, CDR1 is GTSNPN and CDR2 SVGIG (reference sequence). This CDR3 has 15 residues. V gave up 1 base and J gave up 4 bases, with 17 bases separating them. The DNA for the CDR3 is TGTGCCTGGAGTGCTTTGACTAGTCATGGTTACGAGCAGTACTTC. Translating gives CAWSALTSHGYEQYF.

J is TRBJ2-5 and V is TRBV6-5; D call uncertain. The germline V gene has CDR1 MNHEY and CDR2 SVGAGI. The CDR3 has 14 residues. Trimming took off 0 bases at V and 1 base at J, with 6 bases between the two ends. DNA for the CDR3: TGTGCCAGCAGTTACTCGCTCTCCCAAGAGACCCAGTACTTC. It specifies CASSYSLSQETQYF.

The chain's CDR3 is CSVESAGFEQYF. DNA of the CDR3: TGCAGCGTTGAATCAGCAGGGTTCGAGCAGTACTTC. V is TRBV29-1 and J is TRBJ2-7; D may be TRBD1 (5 bases). Germline V gene data show CDR1 as SQVTM and CDR2 as ANQGSEA. The V end was cut by 2 bases, the J end by 6 bases, with 11 bases between. The CDR3 spans 12 residues.

The chain uses TRBV5-6 and TRBJ2-7; 8 bases line up with TRBD1. CDR1 SGHDT and CDR2 YYEEEE come from the germline V gene. The CDR3 extends over 14 amino acids. Trimming removed 0 bases from V and 5 bases from J; junction bases left unmatched: 4. This CDR3 reads CASSLGTDRDEQYF. CDR3 nucleotide sequence: TGTGCCAGCAGCTTGGGGACGGACAGGGACGAGCAGTACTTC. The full variable domain, with the rest looked up from reference TRBV5-6 and TRBJ2-7, is DAGVTQSPTHLIKTRGQQVTLRCSPKSGHDTVSWYQQALGQGPQFIFQYYEEEERQRGNFPDRFSGHQFPNYSSELNVNALLLGDSALYLCASSLGTDRDEQYFGPGTRLTVT.